Below are 13 T cell receptor beta chains sequenced from a single sample in a study of blood T cell repertoires in COVID-19. TCRdb's copy holds only in-frame clones and misses some; the assay was immunoSEQ multiplex PCR. The table shows about 280,000 clones, with roughly 85% occurring only once. Sequenced: PBMCs or T cells enriched from blood (not recorded which). The source is a woman aged 50 to 60 who had recovered from COVID-19.

This clone was seen a few times. V gene TRBV7-3 combines with J gene TRBJ1-6; 12 nucleotides match TRBD1. The V gene's germline CDR1 is SGHTA and CDR2 FQGTGA. This CDR3 has 20 amino acids. The trim removed 1 base at V and 7 bases at J, leaving 14 bases unmatched. The CDR3 DNA reads TGTGCCAGCAGCTTAATGGGCGGGACAGGGGGCTTTACGGTAAATTCACCCCTCCACTTT. The encoded protein is CASSLMGGTGGFTVNSPLHF.

The chain has TRBV6-2 or TRBV6-3 and TRBJ2-1; 12 positions match TRBD1. From germline, CDR1 is MNHEY and CDR2 SVGEGT. This CDR3 has 15 amino acids. The V and J ends lost 6 bases and 10 bases, in that order; junction bases with no gene match: 10. Here the CDR3 DNA reads TGTGCCAGCAGCTTCGGTGGGACAGGGGGCAGAGAGCAGTTCTTC. It encodes CASSFGGTGGREQFF.

V gene TRBV7-2 combines with J gene TRBJ2-7; 8 bases align to TRBD1. CDR3 length: 16 amino acids. V shed 1 base and J 7 bases; nucleotides not matched to a gene: 12. Germline lookup yields CDR1 SGHTA and CDR2 FQGNSA. The CDR3 DNA reads as TGTGCCAGCAGCTTAGTCGCTGGACAGGGCTTCGGGGAGCAGTACTTC. Its protein product is CASSLVAGQGFGEQYF.

This clone was counted between two and nine times. The genes are TRBV2 and TRBJ2-4; 8 positions match TRBD2. Trimming took 3 bases from V and 13 from J; bases not matched to a gene: 5. The length of the CDR3 is 12 residues. Germline V gives CDR1 SNHLY, CDR2 FYNNEI. The CDR3 loop reads CASSDFREGQYF. The CDR3 DNA follows: TGTGCCAGCAGTGATTTCCGGGAGGGACAGTACTTC.

This clone was seen only once. The chain combines TRBV6-2 or TRBV6-3 with TRBJ2-3; no reliable D call. CDR3 size: 12 residues. The germline CDR1 and CDR2 sequences are MNHEY and SVGEGT. V was clipped by 2 bases and J by 7 bases, with 7 bases between them. CDR3 sequence: CASSYQAYTQYF. CDR3 in DNA: TGTGCCAGCAGTTACCAGGCTTATACGCAGTATTTT.

CDR3 bases: TGTGCCAGCAACCCCCATCCGGACAGGGTCTCGGCAGATACGCAGTATTTT. It is translated as CASNPHPDRVSADTQYF. The chain couples TRBV7-6 to TRBJ2-3; TRBD1 agrees at 8 bases. With V trimmed by 7 bases and J by 4 bases, 16 bases remained unmatched. This CDR3 spans 17 amino acids. Germline-derived CDR1 and CDR2 are SGHVS and FNYEAQ.

The genes are TRBV6-2 or TRBV6-3 and TRBJ2-7; a weak D match, TRBD2 (6 bases). The germline V and J ends were trimmed by 4 bases and 3 bases, with 13 bases remaining between them. CDR3 length equals 14 residues. From germline, CDR1 is MNHEY and CDR2 SVGEGT. This chain's CDR3 is CASSLSGTFYEQYF. The CDR3, as DNA: TGTGCCAGCAGTTTAAGTGGGACTTTCTACGAGCAGTACTTC.

There are a few counts of this clone. The rearrangement joins TRBV18 to TRBJ1-2; D unresolved. Trimming stripped 0 bases from V and 2 bases from J, with 7 bases between. This CDR3 contains 14 residues. The germline CDR1 and CDR2 sequences are KGHSH and LQKENI. The CDR3 DNA reads as TGTGCCAGCTCACCACCATCCGTCAACTATGGCTACACCTTC. Translated: CASSPPSVNYGYTF.

This clone was seen a single time. The V call is TRBV29-1, the J call TRBJ1-2; 7 nucleotides agree with TRBD1. Germline V CDR1 and CDR2: SQVTM, ANQGSEA. The CDR3 spans 13 residues. The junction had 6 bases not matched to a gene; V was cut back by 3 bases and J by 5 bases. Here the CDR3 DNA reads TGCAGCGTTGAGGTAAACAGGGGATATGGCTACACCTTC. Its translation: CSVEVNRGYGYTF.

The chain combines TRBV27 with TRBJ2-7, with 7 bases fitting TRBD1. Germline CDR1 is MNHEY and CDR2 is SMNVEV (reference sequence). The V gene end was trimmed by 5 bases and the J gene end by 1 base; junction bases not matched to a gene: 5. The CDR3 is 14 amino acids. CDR3 amino acids: CASSPQGVSYEQYF. CDR3 DNA: TGTGCCAGCAGTCCTCAGGGGGTTTCCTACGAGCAGTACTTC.

This clone was seen more than once but under ten times. The CDR3 DNA reads as TGTGCCAGTAGTGGTCAGGGGTACGGCTACACCTTC. It translates to CASSGQGYGYTF. The V call is TRBV19, the J call TRBJ1-2; D might be TRBD1 (6 bases). The CDR3 loop spans 12 amino acids. V lost 5 bases and J lost 8, with 12 bases in between. Germline lookup yields CDR1 LNHDA and CDR2 SQIVND (reference sequence).

This chain joins TRBV15 and TRBJ2-1; 9 bases fit TRBD2. The trim removed 4 bases at V and 8 bases at J, leaving 12 bases unmatched. Germline V CDR1 and CDR2: LNHNV, YYDKDF (reference sequence). This CDR3 contains 16 residues. The CDR3 sequence is CATSNPEAGGRYEQFF. CDR3 in DNA: TGTGCCACCAGCAACCCAGAGGCGGGGGGGCGATATGAGCAGTTCTTC.

This sequence joins TRBV4-2 and TRBJ1-6; no definite D call. V lost 5 bases and J lost 7, with 9 bases in between. CDR3 length: 13 residues. Germline V gene lookup returns CDR1 LGHNA and CDR2 YNFKEQ. CDR3 sequence reads: CASSSTENSPLHF. Written as DNA, the CDR3 is TGTGCCAGCAGCTCGACTGAAAATTCACCCCTCCACTTT.